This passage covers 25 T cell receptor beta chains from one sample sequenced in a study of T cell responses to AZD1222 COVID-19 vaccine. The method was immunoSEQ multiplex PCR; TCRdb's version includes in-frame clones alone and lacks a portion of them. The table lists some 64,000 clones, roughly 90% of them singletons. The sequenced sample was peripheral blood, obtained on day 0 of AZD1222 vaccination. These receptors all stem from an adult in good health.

The CDR3 DNA reads TGTGCCAGCAATCCTTGGCCGGGGGCGCGCACTGAAGCTTTCTTT. Its translation is CASNPWPGARTEAFF. The chain employs TRBV11-2 and TRBJ1-1, with a weak D call TRBD1 (6 bases). Trimming left V 7 bases short and J 4 bases short, with 19 bases between. CDR3 length: 15 residues. Germline assignment: CDR1 SGHAT and CDR2 FQNNGV. The complete variable domain, with remaining parts taken from reference TRBV11-2 and TRBJ1-1, reads EAGVAQSPRYKIIEKRQSVAFWCNPISGHATLYWYQQILGQGPKLLIQFQNNGVVDDSQLPKDRFSAERLKGVDSTLKIQPAKLEDSAVYLCASNPWPGARTEAFFGQGTRLTVV.

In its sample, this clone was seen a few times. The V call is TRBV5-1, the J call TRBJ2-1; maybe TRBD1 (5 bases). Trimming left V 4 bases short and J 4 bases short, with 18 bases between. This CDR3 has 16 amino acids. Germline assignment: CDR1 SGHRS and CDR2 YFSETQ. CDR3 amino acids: CASSNPDTYSYNEQFF. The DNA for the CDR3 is TGCGCCAGCAGCAACCCGGACACCTACTCTTACAATGAGCAGTTCTTC.

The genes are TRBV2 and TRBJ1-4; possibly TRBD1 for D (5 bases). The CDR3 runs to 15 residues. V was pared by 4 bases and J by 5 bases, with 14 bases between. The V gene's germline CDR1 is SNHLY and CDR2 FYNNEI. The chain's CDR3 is CASSATGTENEKLFF. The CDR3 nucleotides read TGTGCCAGCAGTGCCACCGGGACGGAAAATGAAAAACTGTTTTTT. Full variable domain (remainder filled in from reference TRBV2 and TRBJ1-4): EPEVTQTPSHQVTQMGQEVILRCVPISNHLYFYWYRQILGQKVEFLVSFYNNEISEKSEIFDDQFSVERPDGSNFTLKIRSTKLEDSAMYFCASSATGTENEKLFFGSGTQLSVL.

The CDR3 loop is CASSLGGGPHNEQFF. CDR3 coding DNA: TGTGCCAGCAGCTTAGGGGGAGGGCCCCACAATGAGCAGTTCTTC. This chain connects TRBV7-3 to TRBJ2-1, with TRBD2 matching 7 bases. V lost 2 bases, J lost 5 bases, and 6 bases stayed unmatched. The CDR3 is 15 amino acids. CDR1 and CDR2 (germline): SGHTA, FQGTGA.

This CDR3 reads CASSSGTPGITQYF. In DNA, the CDR3 is TGCGCCAGCAGCTCAGGGACGCCGGGAATAACGCAGTATTTT. The chain is built from TRBV5-1 and TRBJ2-3; the D gene could be TRBD1 or TRBD2 (5 bases each). Trimming stripped 3 bases from V and 9 bases from J, with 17 bases between. The CDR3 extends over 14 amino acids. The germline V gene encodes CDR1 SGHRS and CDR2 YFSETQ.

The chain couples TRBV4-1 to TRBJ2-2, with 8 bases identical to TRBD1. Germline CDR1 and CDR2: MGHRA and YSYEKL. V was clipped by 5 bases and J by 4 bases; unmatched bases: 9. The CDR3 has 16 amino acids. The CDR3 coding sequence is TGCGCCAGCAGCTTTCGGACAGGGAAGGCCACCGGGGAGCTGTTTTTT. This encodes CASSFRTGKATGELFF.

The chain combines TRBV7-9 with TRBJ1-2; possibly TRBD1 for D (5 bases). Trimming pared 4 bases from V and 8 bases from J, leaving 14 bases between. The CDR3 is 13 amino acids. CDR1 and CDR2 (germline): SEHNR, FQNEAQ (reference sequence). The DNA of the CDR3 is TGTGCCAGCAGCTCGGACAAACTATGGGGCTACACCTTC. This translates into CASSSDKLWGYTF. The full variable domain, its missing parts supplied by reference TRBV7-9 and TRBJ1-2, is DTGVSQNPRHKITKRGQNVTFRCDPISEHNRLYWYRQTLGQGPEFLTYFQNEAQLEKSRLLSDRFSAERPKGSFSTLEIQRTEQGDSAMYLCASSSDKLWGYTFGSGTRLTVV.

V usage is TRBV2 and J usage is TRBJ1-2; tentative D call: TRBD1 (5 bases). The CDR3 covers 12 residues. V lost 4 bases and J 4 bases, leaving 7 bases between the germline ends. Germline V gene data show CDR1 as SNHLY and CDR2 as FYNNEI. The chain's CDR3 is CASSVQGYGYTF. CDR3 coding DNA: TGTGCCAGCAGTGTTCAGGGCTATGGCTACACCTTC.

Here the CDR3 reads CASSDRSSYNSPLHF. CDR3 nucleotides: TGTGCCAGCAGTGACAGGTCCTCCTATAATTCACCCCTCCACTTT. The chain recombines TRBV6-1 with TRBJ1-6, with D hard to call. Trimming took 3 bases from V and 0 from J, leaving 6 bases between them. Germline assignment: CDR1 MNHNS and CDR2 SASEGT. CDR3 length equals 15 residues.

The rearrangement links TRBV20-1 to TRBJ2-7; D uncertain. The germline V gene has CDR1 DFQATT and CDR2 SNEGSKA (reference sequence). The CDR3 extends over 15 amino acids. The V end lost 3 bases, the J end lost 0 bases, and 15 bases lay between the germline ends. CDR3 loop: CSASSFSVGSYEQYF. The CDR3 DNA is TGCAGTGCTAGTAGTTTCTCGGTCGGCTCCTACGAGCAGTACTTC.

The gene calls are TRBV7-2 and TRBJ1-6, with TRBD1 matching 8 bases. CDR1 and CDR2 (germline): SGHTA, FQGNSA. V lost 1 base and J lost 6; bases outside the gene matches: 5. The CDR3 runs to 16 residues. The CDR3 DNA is TGTGCCAGCAGCTTAGTATCCGACAGGGGTAATTCACCCCTCCACTTT. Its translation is CASSLVSDRGNSPLHF.

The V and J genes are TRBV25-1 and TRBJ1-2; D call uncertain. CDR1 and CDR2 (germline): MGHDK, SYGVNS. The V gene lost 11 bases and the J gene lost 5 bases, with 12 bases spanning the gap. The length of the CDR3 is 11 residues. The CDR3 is CAAGGVYGYTF. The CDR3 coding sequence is TGTGCCGCTGGTGGGGTTTATGGCTACACCTTC.

CDR3 in DNA: TGTGCCAGCAGACCCAGGGGACTAGCGGAAAGCACAGATACGCAGTATTTT. This sequence encodes CASRPRGLAESTDTQYF. This chain joins TRBV28 and TRBJ2-3; 11 bases are shared with TRBD2. This CDR3 spans 17 amino acids. The germline V gene encodes CDR1 MDHEN and CDR2 SYDVKM. The V gene end was trimmed by 6 bases and the J gene end by 0 bases; junction bases not matched to a gene: 8.

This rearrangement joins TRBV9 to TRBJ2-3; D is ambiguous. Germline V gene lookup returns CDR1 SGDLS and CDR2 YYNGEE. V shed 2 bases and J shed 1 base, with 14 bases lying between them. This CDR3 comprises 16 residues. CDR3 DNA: TGTGCCAGCAGCGTGACGGTGGGCCCTGGCACAGATACGCAGTATTTT. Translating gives CASSVTVGPGTDTQYF.

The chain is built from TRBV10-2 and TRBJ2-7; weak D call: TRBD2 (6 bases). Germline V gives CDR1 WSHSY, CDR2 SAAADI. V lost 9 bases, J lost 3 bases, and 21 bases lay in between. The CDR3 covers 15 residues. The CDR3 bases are TGCGCCAGTCAGGCCTGGGACTCTAGAGACTACGAGCAGTACTTC. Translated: CASQAWDSRDYEQYF.

CDR3 residues: CASSPQGNNQPQHF. CDR3 DNA: TGTGCCAGCTCACCACAGGGGAACAATCAGCCCCAGCATTTT. This sequence joins TRBV18 and TRBJ1-5; D is possibly TRBD1 (5 bases). Per the germline V gene, CDR1 is KGHSH and CDR2 is LQKENI. CDR3 size: 14 residues. The germline V and J ends were trimmed by 1 base and 3 bases, with 7 bases remaining between them.

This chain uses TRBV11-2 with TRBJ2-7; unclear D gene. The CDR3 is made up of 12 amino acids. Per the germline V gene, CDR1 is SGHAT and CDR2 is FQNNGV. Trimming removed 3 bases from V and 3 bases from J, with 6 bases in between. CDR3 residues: CASSFSGYEQYF. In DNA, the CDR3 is TGTGCCAGCAGCTTCTCGGGCTACGAGCAGTACTTC. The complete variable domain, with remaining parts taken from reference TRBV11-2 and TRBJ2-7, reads EAGVAQSPRYKIIEKRQSVAFWCNPISGHATLYWYQQILGQGPKLLIQFQNNGVVDDSQLPKDRFSAERLKGVDSTLKIQPAKLEDSAVYLCASSFSGYEQYFGPGTRLTVT.

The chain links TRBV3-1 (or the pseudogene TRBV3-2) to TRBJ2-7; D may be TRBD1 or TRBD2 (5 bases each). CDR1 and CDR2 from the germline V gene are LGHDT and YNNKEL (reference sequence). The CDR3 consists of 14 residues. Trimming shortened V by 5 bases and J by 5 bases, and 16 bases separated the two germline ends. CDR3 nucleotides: TGTGCCAGCAGCAGGGACGGTAGGGTCCACGAGCAGTACTTC. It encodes CASSRDGRVHEQYF.

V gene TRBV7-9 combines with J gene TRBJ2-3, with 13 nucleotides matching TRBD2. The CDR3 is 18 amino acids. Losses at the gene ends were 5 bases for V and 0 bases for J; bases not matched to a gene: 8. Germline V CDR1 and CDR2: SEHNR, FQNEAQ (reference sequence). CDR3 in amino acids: CASSPGLAGVPSTDTQYF. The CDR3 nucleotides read TGTGCCAGCAGCCCCGGACTAGCGGGGGTCCCTAGCACAGATACGCAGTATTTT.

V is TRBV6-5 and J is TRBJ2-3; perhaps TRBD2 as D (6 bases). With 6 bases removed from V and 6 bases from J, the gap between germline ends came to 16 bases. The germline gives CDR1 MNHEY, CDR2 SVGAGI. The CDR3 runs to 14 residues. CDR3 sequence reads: CASRPGAIRDTQYF. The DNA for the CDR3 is TGTGCCAGCAGGCCGGGAGCCATAAGGGATACGCAGTATTTT.

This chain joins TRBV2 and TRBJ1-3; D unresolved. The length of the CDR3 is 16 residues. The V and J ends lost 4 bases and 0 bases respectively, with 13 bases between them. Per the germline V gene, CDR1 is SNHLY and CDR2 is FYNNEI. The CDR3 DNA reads TGTGCCAGCAGTGTCGGATTCCTCAGCTCTGGAAACACCATATATTTT. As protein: CASSVGFLSSGNTIYF.

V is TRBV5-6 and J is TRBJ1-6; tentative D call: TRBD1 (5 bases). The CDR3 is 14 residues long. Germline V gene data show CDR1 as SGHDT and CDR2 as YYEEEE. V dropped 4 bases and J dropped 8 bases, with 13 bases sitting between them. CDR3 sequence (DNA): TGTGCCAGCAGCAAACAGGCTTTTGATTCACCCCTCCACTTT. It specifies CASSKQAFDSPLHF.

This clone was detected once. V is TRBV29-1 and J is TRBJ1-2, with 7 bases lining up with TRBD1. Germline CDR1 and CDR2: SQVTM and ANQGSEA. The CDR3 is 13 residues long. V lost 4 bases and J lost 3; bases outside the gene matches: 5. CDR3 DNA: TGCAGCGTTGCCGACAGGGAGGACTATGGCTACACCTTC. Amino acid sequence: CSVADREDYGYTF.

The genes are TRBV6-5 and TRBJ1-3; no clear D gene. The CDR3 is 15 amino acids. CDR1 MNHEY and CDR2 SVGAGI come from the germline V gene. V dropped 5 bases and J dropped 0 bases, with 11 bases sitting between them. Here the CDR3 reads CASSPGLYSGNTIYF. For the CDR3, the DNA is TGTGCCAGCAGTCCGGGTCTCTACTCTGGAAACACCATATATTTT.

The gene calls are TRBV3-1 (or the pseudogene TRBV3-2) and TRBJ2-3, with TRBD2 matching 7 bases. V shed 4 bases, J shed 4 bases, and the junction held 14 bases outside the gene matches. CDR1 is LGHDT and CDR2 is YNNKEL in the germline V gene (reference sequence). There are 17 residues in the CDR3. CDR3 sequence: CASSPRAAGEIADTQYF. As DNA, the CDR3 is TGTGCCAGCAGCCCCCGGGCGGCGGGGGAGATTGCAGATACGCAGTATTTT.